The present T cell receptor beta chain was sequenced within a study of OX40 agonist ivuxolimab in advanced cancers. The germline CDR1 and CDR2 sequences are SGHKS and YYEKEE (reference sequence). V shed 3 bases and J shed 4 bases, with 20 bases lying between them. CDR3 length equals 17 residues. Profiled with immunoSEQ multiplex PCR; TCRdb holds only in-frame clones, not every one. Here the sample spans about 53,000 clones, 79% being singletons. The sequencing here drew on CD4+ or CD8+ T cells sorted from blood, taken in a trial of the OX40 agonist ivuxolimab. This rearrangement joins TRBV5-5 to TRBJ1-3; no definite D call. The clonotype was recovered from an adult with an advanced solid tumor such as melanoma, head and neck, liver or kidney cancer. The CDR3: CASSWEPSSSWGNTIYF. As DNA, the CDR3 is TGTGCCAGCAGCTGGGAACCGAGCTCGTCGTGGGGAAACACCATATATTTT.